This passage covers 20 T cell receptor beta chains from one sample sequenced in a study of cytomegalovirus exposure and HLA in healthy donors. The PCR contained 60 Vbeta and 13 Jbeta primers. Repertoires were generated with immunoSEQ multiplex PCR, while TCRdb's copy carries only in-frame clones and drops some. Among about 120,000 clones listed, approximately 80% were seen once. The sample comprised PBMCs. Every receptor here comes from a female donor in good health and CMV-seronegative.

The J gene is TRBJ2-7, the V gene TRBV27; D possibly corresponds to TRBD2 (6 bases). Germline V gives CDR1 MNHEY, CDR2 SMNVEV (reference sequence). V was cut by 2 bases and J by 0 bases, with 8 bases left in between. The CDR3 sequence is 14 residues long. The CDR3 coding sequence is TGTGCCAGCAGTTTAGCGGGGAACTCCTACGAGCAGTACTTC. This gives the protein CASSLAGNSYEQYF.

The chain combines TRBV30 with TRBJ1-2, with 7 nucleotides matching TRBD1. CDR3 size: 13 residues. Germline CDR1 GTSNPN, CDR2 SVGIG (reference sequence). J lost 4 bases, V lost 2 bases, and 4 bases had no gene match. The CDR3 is CAWSPGTAYGYTF. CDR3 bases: TGTGCCTGGAGTCCTGGGACAGCCTATGGCTACACCTTC.

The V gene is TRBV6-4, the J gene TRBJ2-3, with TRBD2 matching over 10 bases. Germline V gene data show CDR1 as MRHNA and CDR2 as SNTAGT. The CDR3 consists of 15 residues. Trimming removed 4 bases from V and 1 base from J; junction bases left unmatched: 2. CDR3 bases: TGTGCCAGCAGTGTCACTAGCGGGGGCACAGATACGCAGTATTTT. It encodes CASSVTSGGTDTQYF.

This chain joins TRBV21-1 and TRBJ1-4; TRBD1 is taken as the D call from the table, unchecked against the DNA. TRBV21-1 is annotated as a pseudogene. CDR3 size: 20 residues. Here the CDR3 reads CASGSLETGVPRVRIEKLFF. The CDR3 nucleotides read TGTGCCAGCGGTTCTCTAGAGACAGGAGTTCCGAGGGTCAGAATTGAAAAACTGTTTTTT.

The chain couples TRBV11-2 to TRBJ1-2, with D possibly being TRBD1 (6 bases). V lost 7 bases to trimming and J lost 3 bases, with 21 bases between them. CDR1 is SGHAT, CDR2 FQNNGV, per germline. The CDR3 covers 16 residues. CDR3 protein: CASTRDLKQGYYGYTF. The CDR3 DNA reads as TGTGCCAGCACCCGCGATCTTAAACAGGGATACTATGGCTACACCTTC.

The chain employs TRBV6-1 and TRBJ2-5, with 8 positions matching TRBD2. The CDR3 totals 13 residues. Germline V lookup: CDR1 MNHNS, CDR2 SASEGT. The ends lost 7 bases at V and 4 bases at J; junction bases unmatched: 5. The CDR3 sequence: CASKVAGRETQYF. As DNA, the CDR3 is TGTGCCAGCAAGGTAGCGGGGAGAGAGACCCAGTACTTC.

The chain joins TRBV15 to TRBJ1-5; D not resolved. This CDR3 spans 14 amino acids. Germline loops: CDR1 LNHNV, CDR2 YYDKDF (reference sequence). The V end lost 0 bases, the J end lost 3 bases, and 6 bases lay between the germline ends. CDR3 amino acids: CATSRELNNQPQHF. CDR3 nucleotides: TGTGCCACCAGCAGAGAACTTAACAATCAGCCCCAGCATTTT.

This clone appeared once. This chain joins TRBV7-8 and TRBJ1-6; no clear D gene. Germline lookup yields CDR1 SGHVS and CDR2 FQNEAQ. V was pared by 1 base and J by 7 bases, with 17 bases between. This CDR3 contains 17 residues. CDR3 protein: CASSLGVLPGLNSPLHF. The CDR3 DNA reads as TGTGCCAGCAGCTTAGGAGTACTACCGGGTCTGAATTCACCCCTCCACTTT.

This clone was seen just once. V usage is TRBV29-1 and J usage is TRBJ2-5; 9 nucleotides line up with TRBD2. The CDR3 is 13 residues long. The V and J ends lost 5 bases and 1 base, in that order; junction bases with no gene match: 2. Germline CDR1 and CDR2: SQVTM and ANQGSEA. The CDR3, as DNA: TGCAGCGTTATAGCGGGGGCCCAAGAGACCCAGTACTTC. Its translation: CSVIAGAQETQYF.

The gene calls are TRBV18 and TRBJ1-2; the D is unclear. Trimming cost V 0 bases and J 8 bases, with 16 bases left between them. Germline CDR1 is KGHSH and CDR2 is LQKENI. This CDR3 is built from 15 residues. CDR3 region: CASSPPTTPSGGYTF. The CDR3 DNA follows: TGTGCCAGCTCACCACCGACGACGCCCTCGGGGGGCTACACCTTC.

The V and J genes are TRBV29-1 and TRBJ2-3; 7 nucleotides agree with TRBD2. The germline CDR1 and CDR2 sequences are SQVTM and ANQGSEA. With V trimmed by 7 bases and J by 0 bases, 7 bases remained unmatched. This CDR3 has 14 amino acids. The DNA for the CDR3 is TGCAGCGCGAGCGGGGTCCCTAGCACAGATACGCAGTATTTT. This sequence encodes CSASGVPSTDTQYF.

The CDR3 DNA sequence: TGTGCCAGCACTCAGAGGGGGCGAGGAGACACTGAAGCTTTCTTT. This gives the protein CASTQRGRGDTEAFF. The rearrangement uses TRBV6-6 and TRBJ1-1, with 7 bases lining up with TRBD1. The CDR3 runs 15 residues. Germline loops: CDR1 MNHNY, CDR2 SVGAGI (reference sequence). The J segment lost 3 bases and the V segment lost 7 bases, leaving 11 bases of the junction unmatched.

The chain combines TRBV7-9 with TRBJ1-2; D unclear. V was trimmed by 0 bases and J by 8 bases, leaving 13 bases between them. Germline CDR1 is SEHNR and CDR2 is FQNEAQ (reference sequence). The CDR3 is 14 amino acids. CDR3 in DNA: TGTGCCAGCAGCTTAGCGACCGGGATGGGAGGCTACACCTTC. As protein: CASSLATGMGGYTF.

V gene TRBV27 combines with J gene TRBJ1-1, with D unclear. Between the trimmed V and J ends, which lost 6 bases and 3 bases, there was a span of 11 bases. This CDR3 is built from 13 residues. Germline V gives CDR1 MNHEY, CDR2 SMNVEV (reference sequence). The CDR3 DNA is TGTGCCAGCAGCCGACCGGGGTACACTGAAGCTTTCTTT. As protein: CASSRPGYTEAFF.

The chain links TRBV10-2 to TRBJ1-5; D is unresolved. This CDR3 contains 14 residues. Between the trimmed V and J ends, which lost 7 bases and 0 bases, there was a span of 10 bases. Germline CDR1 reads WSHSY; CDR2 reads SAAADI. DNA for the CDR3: TGCGCCAGCACTGATACGAGTAGCAATCAGCCCCAGCATTTT. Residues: CASTDTSSNQPQHF.

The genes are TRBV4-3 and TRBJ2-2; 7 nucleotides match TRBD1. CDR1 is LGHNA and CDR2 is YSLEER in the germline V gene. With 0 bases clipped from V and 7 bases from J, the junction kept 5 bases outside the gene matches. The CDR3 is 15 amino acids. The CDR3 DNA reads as TGCGCCAGCAGCCAAGACAGGGGGTGGGGCGGGGAGCTGTTTTTT. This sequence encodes CASSQDRGWGGELFF.

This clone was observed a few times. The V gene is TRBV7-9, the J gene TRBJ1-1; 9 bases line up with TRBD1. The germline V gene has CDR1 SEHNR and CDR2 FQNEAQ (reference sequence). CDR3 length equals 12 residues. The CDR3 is CSTGQGSTEAFF. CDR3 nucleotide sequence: TGTTCCACCGGACAGGGGAGCACTGAAGCTTTCTTT. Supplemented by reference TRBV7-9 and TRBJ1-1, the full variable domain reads DTGVSQNPRHKITKRGQNVTFRCDPISEHNRLYWYRQTLGQGPEFLTYFQNEAQLEKSRLLSDRFSAERPKGSFSTLEIQRTEQGDSAMYLCSTGQGSTEAFFGQGTRLTVV.

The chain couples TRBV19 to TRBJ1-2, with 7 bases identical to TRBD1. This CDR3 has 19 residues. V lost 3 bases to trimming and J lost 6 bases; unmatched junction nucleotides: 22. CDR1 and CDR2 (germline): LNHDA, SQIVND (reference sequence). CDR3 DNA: TGTGCCAGTAGTATTTCGGGGTTATGGAGGGGGCTTCGGGACGATGGCTACACCTTC. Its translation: CASSISGLWRGLRDDGYTF.

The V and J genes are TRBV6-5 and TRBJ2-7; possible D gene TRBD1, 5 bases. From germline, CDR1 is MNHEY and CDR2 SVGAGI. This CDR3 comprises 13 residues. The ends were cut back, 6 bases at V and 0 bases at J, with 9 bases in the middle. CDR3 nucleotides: TGTGCCAGCAGCCCCGACAGCTCCTACGAGCAGTACTTC. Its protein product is CASSPDSSYEQYF.

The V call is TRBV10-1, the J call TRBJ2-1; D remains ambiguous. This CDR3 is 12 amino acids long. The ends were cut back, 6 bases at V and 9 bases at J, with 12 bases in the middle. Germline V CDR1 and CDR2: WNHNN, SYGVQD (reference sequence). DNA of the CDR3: TGCGCCAGCAGCTTTACTAATGGTGAGCAGTTCTTC. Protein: CASSFTNGEQFF.